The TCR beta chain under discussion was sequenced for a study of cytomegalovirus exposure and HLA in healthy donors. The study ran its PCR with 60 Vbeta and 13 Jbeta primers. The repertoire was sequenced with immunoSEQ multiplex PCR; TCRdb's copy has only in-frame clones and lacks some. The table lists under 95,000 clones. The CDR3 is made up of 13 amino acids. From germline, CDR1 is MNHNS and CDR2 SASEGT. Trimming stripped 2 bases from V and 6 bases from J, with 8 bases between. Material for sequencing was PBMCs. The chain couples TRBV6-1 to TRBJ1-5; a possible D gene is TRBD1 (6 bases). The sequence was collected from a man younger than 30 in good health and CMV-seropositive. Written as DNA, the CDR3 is TGTGCCAGCAGTGAAAGAGGGGGTCAGCCCCAGCATTTT. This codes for CASSERGGQPQHF.